The 15 T cell receptor beta chains below were found in one sample sequenced in a study of control samples from healthy donors and cancer patients. This table comes from immunoSEQ multiplex PCR, and its TCRdb copy is limited to in-frame clones, with some not included. The repertoire has roughly 140,000 clones, 89% of them found once; the top ten carry around 4.7%. Sequencing input: blood. These receptors came from a man under 40 in good health.

The rearrangement links TRBV21-1 to TRBJ2-3; TRBD2, the D gene given by the table, was not confirmed from the DNA. TRBV21-1 corresponds to a pseudogene. This CDR3 region has 16 residues. CDR3 nucleotides: TGTGCCAGCACCCCCCGTACGGGTAAGTCGGCAGATACGCAGTATTTT. It yields the protein CASTPRTGKSADTQYF.

J is TRBJ1-6 and V is TRBV6-2 or TRBV6-3; tentative D call: TRBD1 (5 bases). The length of the CDR3 is 13 residues. Trimming took off 0 bases at V and 8 bases at J, with 5 bases between the two ends. CDR1 is MNHEY and CDR2 is SVGEGT in the germline V gene. CDR3 in amino acids: CASSYSGDSPLHF. CDR3 in DNA: TGTGCCAGCAGTTACTCGGGGGATTCACCCCTCCACTTT.

The chain links TRBV5-6 to TRBJ2-7; 11 bases map to TRBD2. This CDR3 contains 15 residues. V shed 4 bases and J 4 bases; nucleotides not matched to a gene: 7. Germline CDR1 and CDR2: SGHDT and YYEEEE. This chain's CDR3 is CASSTTSGSIYEQYF. DNA for the CDR3: TGTGCCAGCAGCACCACTAGCGGGAGTATTTACGAGCAGTACTTC.

This chain connects TRBV11-2 to TRBJ2-3, with D hard to call. Germline V gene data show CDR1 as SGHAT and CDR2 as FQNNGV. Trimming stripped 2 bases from V and 0 bases from J, with 9 bases between. This CDR3 is built from 15 residues. The CDR3 is CASSLQGYSTDTQYF. CDR3 DNA sequence: TGTGCCAGCAGCTTACAAGGTTATAGCACAGATACGCAGTATTTT.

CDR3 in DNA: TGCGCCAGCAGCCAAGGCGGGACAGCTACCTACGAGCAGTACTTC. Protein: CASSQGGTATYEQYF. The genes are TRBV4-3 and TRBJ2-7; perhaps TRBD1 as D (7 bases). The length of the CDR3 is 15 residues. V was trimmed by 1 base and J by 2 bases, leaving 12 bases between them. Germline CDR1 is LGHNA and CDR2 is YSLEER.

In this sample, this clone turned up once. V is TRBV12-3 or TRBV12-4 and J is TRBJ2-7; TRBD1 matches at 8 bases. J was trimmed by 4 bases and V by 4 bases; bases with no gene match: 0. The CDR3 consists of 12 residues. CDR3 sequence: CASSWTGYEQYF. The CDR3 DNA sequence: TGTGCCAGCAGTTGGACAGGGTACGAGCAGTACTTC.

A single count supports this clone. This rearrangement joins TRBV12-3 or TRBV12-4 to TRBJ2-1; D might be TRBD1 (5 bases). V lost 5 bases, J lost 9 bases, and 8 bases lay in between. The CDR3 runs to 11 residues. The DNA for the CDR3 is TGTGCCAGCAGTCAGGGTACTGAGCAGTTCTTC. It translates to CASSQGTEQFF.

This chain links TRBV12-3 or TRBV12-4 with TRBJ2-1, with D unresolved. V dropped 9 bases and J dropped 0 bases, with 9 bases sitting between them. This CDR3 is built from 13 residues. The CDR3 region has the DNA TGTGCCAGTCGAGTTAGCTCCTACAATGAGCAGTTCTTC. Translation gives CASRVSSYNEQFF.

The chain joins TRBV19 to TRBJ1-5; weak D call: TRBD1 (6 bases). This CDR3 is built from 16 residues. CDR1 is LNHDA and CDR2 is SQIVND in the germline V gene (reference sequence). V lost 4 bases and J lost 4, with 17 bases in between. CDR3 residues: CASSSGPAGTNQPQHF. Here the CDR3 DNA reads TGTGCCAGTAGTAGTGGCCCCGCAGGGACAAATCAGCCCCAGCATTTT.

The V gene is TRBV4-1, the J gene TRBJ2-3; D ambiguous. The germline V and J ends were trimmed by 3 bases and 2 bases, with 12 bases remaining between them. Germline CDR1 and CDR2: MGHRA and YSYEKL. CDR3 size: 15 residues. For the CDR3, the DNA is TGCGCCAGCAGCCAGACCCCGGACCCCACAGATACGCAGTATTTT. Translation gives CASSQTPDPTDTQYF.

The chain uses TRBV7-2 and TRBJ2-2; 11 bases align to TRBD1. Germline V CDR1 and CDR2: SGHTA, FQGNSA. The CDR3 contains 18 residues. Losses at the gene ends were 2 bases for V and 5 bases for J; bases not matched to a gene: 10. Here the CDR3 reads CASSLIPGTGGTTGELFF. The DNA of the CDR3 is TGTGCCAGCAGCTTAATTCCCGGGACAGGGGGAACAACCGGGGAGCTGTTTTTT.

This chain connects TRBV6-5 to TRBJ1-1; D may be TRBD1 (6 bases). With 8 bases removed from V and 8 bases from J, the gap between germline ends came to 21 bases. This CDR3 is 14 amino acids long. CDR1 and CDR2 (germline): MNHEY, SVGAGI. DNA for the CDR3: TGTGCCAGCTCGCACCCAGGGGTGACGGTCGAAGCTTTCTTT. It encodes CASSHPGVTVEAFF.

The chain combines TRBV3-1 (or the pseudogene TRBV3-2) with TRBJ1-4, with D perhaps TRBD1 (5 bases). The CDR3 contains 18 residues. Germline V gives CDR1 LGHDT, CDR2 YNNKEL (reference sequence). V was pared by 0 bases and J by 4 bases, with 18 bases between. CDR3 protein: CASSQDSNSWGVNEKLFF. For the CDR3, the DNA is TGTGCCAGCAGCCAAGACTCAAACAGCTGGGGCGTTAATGAAAAACTGTTTTTT.

The chain links TRBV5-1 to TRBJ1-3, with D unresolved. V lost 0 bases to trimming and J lost 3 bases, with 13 bases between them. The CDR3 sequence is 16 residues long. The germline gives CDR1 SGHRS, CDR2 YFSETQ. CDR3 sequence (DNA): TGCGCCAGCAGCTTGGCCGCCTCTGGCATTGGAAACACCATATATTTT. Translation: CASSLAASGIGNTIYF.

V and J are TRBV7-3 and TRBJ1-1, with D unclear. The CDR3 extends over 15 amino acids. From germline, CDR1 is SGHTA and CDR2 FQGTGA. V shed 0 bases and J shed 0 bases, with 8 bases lying between them. Here the CDR3 reads CASSLTGSLNTEAFF. The CDR3 nucleotides are TGTGCCAGCAGCTTAACGGGCAGCCTGAACACTGAAGCTTTCTTT.